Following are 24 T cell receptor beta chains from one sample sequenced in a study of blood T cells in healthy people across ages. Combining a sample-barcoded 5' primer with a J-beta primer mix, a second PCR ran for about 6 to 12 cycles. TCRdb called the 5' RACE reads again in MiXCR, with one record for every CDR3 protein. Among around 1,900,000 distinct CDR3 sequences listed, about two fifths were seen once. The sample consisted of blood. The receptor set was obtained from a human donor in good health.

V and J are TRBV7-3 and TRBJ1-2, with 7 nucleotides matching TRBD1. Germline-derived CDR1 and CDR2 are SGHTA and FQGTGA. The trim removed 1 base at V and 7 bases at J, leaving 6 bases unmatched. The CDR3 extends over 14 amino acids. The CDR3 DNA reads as TGTGCCAGCAGCTTAAACGCAGGGGGTGCTGGCTACACCTTC. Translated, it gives CASSLNAGGAGYTF.

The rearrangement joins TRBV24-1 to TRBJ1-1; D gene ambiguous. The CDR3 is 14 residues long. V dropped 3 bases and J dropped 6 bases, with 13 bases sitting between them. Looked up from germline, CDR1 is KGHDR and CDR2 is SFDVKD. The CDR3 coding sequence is TGTGCCACCAGTGATCCGGGTGATAGTCCTGAAGCTTTCTTT. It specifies CATSDPGDSPEAFF.

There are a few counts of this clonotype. Here the CDR3 DNA reads TGTGCCAGCAGCTTAGCTAGGGGTGGGGGCGTTCCTATGAGCGAGCAGTACTTC. It specifies CASSLARGGGVPMSEQYF. This rearrangement joins TRBV11-2 to TRBJ2-7, with a tentative D call TRBD1 (6 bases). The germline gives CDR1 SGHAT, CDR2 FQNNGV. The CDR3 is 18 residues long. The ends were cut back, 1 base at V and 6 bases at J, with 25 bases in the middle. Supplemented by reference TRBV11-2 and TRBJ2-7, the full variable domain reads EAGVAQSPRYKIIEKRQSVAFWCNPISGHATLYWYQQILGQGPKLLIQFQNNGVVDDSQLPKDRFSAERLKGVDSTLKIQPAKLEDSAVYLCASSLARGGGVPMSEQYFGPGTRLTVT.

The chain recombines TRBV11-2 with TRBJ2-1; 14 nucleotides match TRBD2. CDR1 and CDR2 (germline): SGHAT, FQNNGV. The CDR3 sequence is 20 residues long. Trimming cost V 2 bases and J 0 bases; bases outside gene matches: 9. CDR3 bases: TGTGCCAGCAGCTTACGGTGGACTAGCGGGGGGCAGAGCTCCTACAATGAGCAGTTCTTC. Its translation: CASSLRWTSGGQSSYNEQFF.

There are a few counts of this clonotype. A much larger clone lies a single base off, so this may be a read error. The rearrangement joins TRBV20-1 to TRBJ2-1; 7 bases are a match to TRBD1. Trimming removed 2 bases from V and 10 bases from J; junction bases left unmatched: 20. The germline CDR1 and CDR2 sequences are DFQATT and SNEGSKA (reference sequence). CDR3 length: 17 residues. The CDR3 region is CSARPPQGFPSSYEQFF. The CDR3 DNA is TGCAGTGCTAGACCACCACAGGGGTTCCCATCCTCCTACGAGCAGTTCTTC.

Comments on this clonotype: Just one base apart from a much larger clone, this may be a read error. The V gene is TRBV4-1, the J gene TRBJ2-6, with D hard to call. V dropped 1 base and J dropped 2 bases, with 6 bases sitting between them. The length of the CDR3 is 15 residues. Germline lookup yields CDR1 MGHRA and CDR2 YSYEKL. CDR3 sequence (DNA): TGCGCCAGCAGCCAAGGGATGGCTGGGGCCAACGTCCTGACTTTC. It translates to CASSQGMAGANVLTF.

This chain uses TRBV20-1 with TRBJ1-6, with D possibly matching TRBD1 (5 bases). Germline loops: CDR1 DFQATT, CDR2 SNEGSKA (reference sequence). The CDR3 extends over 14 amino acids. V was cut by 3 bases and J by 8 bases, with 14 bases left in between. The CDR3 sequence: CSASRGSGHSPLHF. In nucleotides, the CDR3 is TGCAGTGCTAGTAGGGGCAGCGGCCATTCACCCCTCCACTTT.

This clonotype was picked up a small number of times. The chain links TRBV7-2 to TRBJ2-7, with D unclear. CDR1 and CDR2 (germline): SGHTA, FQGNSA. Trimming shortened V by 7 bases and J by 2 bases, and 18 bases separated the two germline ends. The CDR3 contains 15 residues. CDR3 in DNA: TGTGCCAGCAACCCGGTGGGTAGCCCTACCTACGAGCAGTACTTC. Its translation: CASNPVGSPTYEQYF.

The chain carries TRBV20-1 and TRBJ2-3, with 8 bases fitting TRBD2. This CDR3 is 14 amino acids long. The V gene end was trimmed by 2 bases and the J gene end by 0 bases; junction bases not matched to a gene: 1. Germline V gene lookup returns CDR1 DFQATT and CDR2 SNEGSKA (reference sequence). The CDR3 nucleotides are TGCAGTGCTAGACAGCGGGGGAGCACAGATACGCAGTATTTT. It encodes CSARQRGSTDTQYF.

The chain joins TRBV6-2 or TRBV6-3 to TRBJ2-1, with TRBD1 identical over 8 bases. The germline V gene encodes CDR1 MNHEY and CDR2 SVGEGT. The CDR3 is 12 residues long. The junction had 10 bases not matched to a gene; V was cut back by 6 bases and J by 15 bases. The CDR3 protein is CASSTTRTGPFF. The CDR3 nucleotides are TGTGCCAGCAGCACTACCAGGACAGGGCCGTTCTTC.

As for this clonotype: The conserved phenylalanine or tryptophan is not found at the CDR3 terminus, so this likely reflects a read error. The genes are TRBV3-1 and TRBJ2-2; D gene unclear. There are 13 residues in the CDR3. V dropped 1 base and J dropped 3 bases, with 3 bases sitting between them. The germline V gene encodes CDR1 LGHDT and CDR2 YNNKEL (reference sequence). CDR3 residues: CASSQGDTGELFV. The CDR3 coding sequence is TGTGCCAGCAGCCAAGGTGACACCGGGGAGCTGTTTGTT.

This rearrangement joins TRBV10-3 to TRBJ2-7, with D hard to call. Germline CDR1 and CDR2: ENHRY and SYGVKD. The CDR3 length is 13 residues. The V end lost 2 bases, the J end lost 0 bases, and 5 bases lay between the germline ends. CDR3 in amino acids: CAISEKTSYEQYF. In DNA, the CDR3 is TGTGCCATCAGTGAGAAGACCTCCTACGAGCAGTACTTC.

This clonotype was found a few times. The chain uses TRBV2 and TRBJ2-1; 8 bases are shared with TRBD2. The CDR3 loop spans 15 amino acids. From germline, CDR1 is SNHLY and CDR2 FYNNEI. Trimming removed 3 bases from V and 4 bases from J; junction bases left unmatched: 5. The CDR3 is CASSEGRGAYNEQFF. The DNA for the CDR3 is TGTGCCAGCAGTGAGGGGCGGGGGGCGTACAATGAGCAGTTCTTC.

Here the CDR3 reads CASSDGGAREETQYF. CDR3 nucleotide sequence: TGTGCCAGCAGCGATGGGGGAGCGAGGGAAGAGACCCAGTACTTC. The J gene is TRBJ2-5, the V gene TRBV7-9, with D perhaps being TRBD1 or TRBD2 (5 bases each). Germline V gene lookup returns CDR1 SEHNR and CDR2 FQNEAQ (reference sequence). Trimming removed 5 bases at V and 3 bases at J, with 16 bases between. This CDR3 is built from 15 residues.

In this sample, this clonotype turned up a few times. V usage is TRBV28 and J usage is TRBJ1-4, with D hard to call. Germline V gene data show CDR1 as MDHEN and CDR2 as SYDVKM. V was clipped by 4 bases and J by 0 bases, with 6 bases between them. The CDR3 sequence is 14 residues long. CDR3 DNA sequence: TGTGCCAGCAGTTACAAGCCAACTAATGAAAAACTGTTTTTT. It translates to CASSYKPTNEKLFF.

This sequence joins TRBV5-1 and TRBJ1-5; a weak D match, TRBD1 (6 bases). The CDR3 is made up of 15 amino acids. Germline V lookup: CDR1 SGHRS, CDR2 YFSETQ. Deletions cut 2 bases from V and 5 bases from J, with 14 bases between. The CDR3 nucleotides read TGCGCCAGCAGCTTTGTAGGGGGTGAGGATCAGCCCCAGCATTTT. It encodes CASSFVGGEDQPQHF.

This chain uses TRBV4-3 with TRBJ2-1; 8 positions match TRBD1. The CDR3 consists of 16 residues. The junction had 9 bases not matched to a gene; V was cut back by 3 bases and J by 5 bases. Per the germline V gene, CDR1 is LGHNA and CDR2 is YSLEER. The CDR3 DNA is TGCGCCAGCAGCCACGAGCCGGGACAGGCGGACAATGAGCAGTTCTTC. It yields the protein CASSHEPGQADNEQFF.

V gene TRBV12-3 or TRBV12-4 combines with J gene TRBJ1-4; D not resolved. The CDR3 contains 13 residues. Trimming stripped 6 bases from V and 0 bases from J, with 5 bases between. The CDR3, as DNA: TGTGCCAGCAGGAGCTCAACTAATGAAAAACTGTTTTTT. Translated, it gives CASRSSTNEKLFF.

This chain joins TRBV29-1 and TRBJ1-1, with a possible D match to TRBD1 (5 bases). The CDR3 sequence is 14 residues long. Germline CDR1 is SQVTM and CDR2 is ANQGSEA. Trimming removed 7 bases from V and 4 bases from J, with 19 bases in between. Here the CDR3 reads CSALPAFQGTEAFF. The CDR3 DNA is TGCAGCGCCCTACCGGCCTTTCAGGGCACTGAAGCTTTCTTT.

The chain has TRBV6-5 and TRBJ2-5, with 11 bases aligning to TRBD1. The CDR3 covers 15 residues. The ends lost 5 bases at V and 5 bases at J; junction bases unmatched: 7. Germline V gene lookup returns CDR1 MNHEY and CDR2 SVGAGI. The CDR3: CASSADRGRRETQYF. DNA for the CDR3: TGTGCCAGCAGTGCGGACAGGGGGCGCAGGGAGACCCAGTACTTC.

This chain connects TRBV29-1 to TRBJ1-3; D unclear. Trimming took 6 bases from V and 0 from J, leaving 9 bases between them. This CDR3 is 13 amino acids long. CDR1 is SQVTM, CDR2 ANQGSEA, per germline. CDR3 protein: CSVLQNSGNTIYF. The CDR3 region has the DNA TGCAGCGTCCTACAAAACTCTGGAAACACCATATATTTT.

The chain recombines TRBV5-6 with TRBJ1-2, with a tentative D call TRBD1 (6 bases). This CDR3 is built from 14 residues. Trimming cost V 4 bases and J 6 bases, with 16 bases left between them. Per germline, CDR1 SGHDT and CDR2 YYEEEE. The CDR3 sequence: CASSDLSGGHGYTF. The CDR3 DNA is TGTGCCAGCAGCGATCTCTCCGGGGGCCATGGCTACACCTTC.

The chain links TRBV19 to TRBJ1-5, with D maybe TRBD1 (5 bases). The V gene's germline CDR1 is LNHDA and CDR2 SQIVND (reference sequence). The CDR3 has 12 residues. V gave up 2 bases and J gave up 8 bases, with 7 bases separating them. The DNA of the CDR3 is TGTGCCAGTAGTATATGGGGGGAGCCCCAGCATTTT. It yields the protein CASSIWGEPQHF. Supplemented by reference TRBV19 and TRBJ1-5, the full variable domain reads DGGITQSPKYLFRKEGQNVTLSCEQNLNHDAMYWYRQDPGQGLRLIYYSQIVNDFQKGDIAEGYSVSREKKESFPLTVTSAQKNPTAFYLCASSIWGEPQHFGDGTRLSIL.

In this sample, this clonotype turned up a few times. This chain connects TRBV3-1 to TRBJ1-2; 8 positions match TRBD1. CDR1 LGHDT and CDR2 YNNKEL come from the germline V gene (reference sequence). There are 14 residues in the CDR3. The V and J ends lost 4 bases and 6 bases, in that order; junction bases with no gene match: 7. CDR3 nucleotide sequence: TGTGCCAGCAGCCGGGACAGGAATGGAGATGGCTACACCTTC. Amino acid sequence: CASSRDRNGDGYTF.